The clone carrying this T cell receptor (beta chain) came up a few times. Its antigen remains unidentified. This entry comes from a study of cytomegalovirus exposure and HLA in healthy donors. Whole-study context: Falling in the Caucasian-associated ancestry cluster were 80% to 85% of approximately 410 genotyped donors.

It was with 60 Vbeta and 13 Jbeta primers that the PCR ran. Data came from immunoSEQ multiplex PCR; TCRdb stores just in-frame clones and leaves some out. The sample has 90,000 to 120,000 clones, roughly 80% seen once; the top ten hold 2% to 2.5%. Per the germline V gene, CDR1 is MNHNS and CDR2 is SASEGT. This CDR3 region has 13 residues. Trimming shortened V by 6 bases and J by 1 base, and 9 bases separated the two germline ends. Broader study findings: Later work found most CMV-associated TCR beta chains apparently HLA-restricted. The authors excluded some V segments, including TRBV6-2 and TRBV6-3, as indistinguishable.

Source material: PBMCs. The TCR originated in a man aged 25-40 years in good health and CMV-seronegative. V is TRBV6-1 and J is TRBJ1-1; D is uncertain. As DNA, the CDR3 is TGTGCCAGCAGCAACCGGGGGAACACTGAAGCTTTCTTT. Translation gives CASSNRGNTEAFF.